This T cell receptor beta chain was sequenced for a study of cytomegalovirus exposure and HLA in healthy donors. The PCR ran on 60 Vbeta and 13 Jbeta primers. This table comes from immunoSEQ multiplex PCR, and its TCRdb copy is limited to in-frame clones, with some not included. The sample comprises some 100,000 clones, roughly three quarters of which are singletons, and 4.1% rests with the top ten. This clone was counted a single time. Its antigen is undetermined. Findings and limits, study-wide: With DRB1 most and HLA-C fewest, TCR association rates differed between HLA loci in a later analysis. Per a prior analysis, the majority of TCR beta V segments were productive roughly 87% or roughly 30% of the time. A missense DCLRE1C variant was associated with V- and J-gene trimming of TCR beta chains in a later analysis, and an independent cohort replicated the association.

The germline gives CDR1 SGHTA, CDR2 FQGNSA. The CDR3 sequence is 14 residues long. Trimming took 4 bases from V and 4 from J; bases not matched to a gene: 2. The specimen sequenced was PBMCs. This receptor was obtained from a female donor in good health and CMV-seropositive. The J gene is TRBJ2-7, the V gene TRBV7-2; 12 bases match TRBD2. CDR3 sequence (DNA): TGTGCCAGCAGCTCAGGGACTAGCGGGTACGAGCAGTACTTC. Translating it yields CASSSGTSGYEQYF.